The 3 T cell receptor beta chains presented below share a single source sample, sequenced in a study of blood T cell repertoires in COVID-19. Some clones are missing from TCRdb's copy, which holds only in-frame ones; the method was immunoSEQ multiplex PCR. The sample carries 200,000 to 250,000 clones, around three quarters recorded once. Sequences were obtained from peripheral blood. These receptors came from a woman between 65 and 79 years old with acute or convalescent COVID-19.

This clone was detected only a few times. The chain joins TRBV18 to TRBJ1-1; TRBD1 matches at 7 bases. Germline values: CDR1 KGHSH, CDR2 LQKENI. V was clipped by 3 bases and J by 3 bases; unmatched bases: 4. CDR3 length: 14 amino acids. CDR3 in DNA: TGTGCCAGCTCACCCTTCGACAGGGACACTGAAGCTTTCTTT. Its translation is CASSPFDRDTEAFF.

The V gene is TRBV19, the J gene TRBJ2-4, with a possible D match to TRBD2 (6 bases). The CDR3 extends over 14 amino acids. Germline V gene lookup returns CDR1 LNHDA and CDR2 SQIVND (reference sequence). V lost 3 bases to trimming and J lost 8 bases, with 14 bases between them. In nucleotides, the CDR3 is TGTGCCAGTAGTATGGGACGCGGGGATGACATTCAGTACTTC. Residues: CASSMGRGDDIQYF. The complete variable domain, with remaining parts taken from reference TRBV19 and TRBJ2-4, reads DGGITQSPKYLFRKEGQNVTLSCEQNLNHDAMYWYRQDPGQGLRLIYYSQIVNDFQKGDIAEGYSVSREKKESFPLTVTSAQKNPTAFYLCASSMGRGDDIQYFGAGTRLSVL.

Only a few counts were recorded for this clone. The chain carries TRBV12-5 and TRBJ1-4; D is ambiguous. CDR3 size: 16 residues. The V end lost 5 bases, the J end lost 0 bases, and 13 bases lay between the germline ends. CDR1 is LGHNT and CDR2 is FRNRAP in the germline V gene. Here the CDR3 reads CASGTGREATNEKLFF. CDR3 nucleotides: TGTGCTAGTGGTACCGGACGGGAAGCAACTAATGAAAAACTGTTTTTT.